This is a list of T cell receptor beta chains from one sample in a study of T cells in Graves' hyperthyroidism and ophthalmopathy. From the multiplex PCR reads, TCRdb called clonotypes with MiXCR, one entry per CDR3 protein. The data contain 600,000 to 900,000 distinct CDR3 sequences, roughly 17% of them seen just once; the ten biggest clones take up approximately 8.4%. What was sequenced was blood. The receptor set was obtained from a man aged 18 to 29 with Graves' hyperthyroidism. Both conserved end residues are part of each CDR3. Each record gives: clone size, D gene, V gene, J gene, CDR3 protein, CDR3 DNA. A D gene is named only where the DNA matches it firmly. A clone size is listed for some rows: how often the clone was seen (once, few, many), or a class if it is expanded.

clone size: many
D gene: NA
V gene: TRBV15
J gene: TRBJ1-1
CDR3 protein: CATSREPGGQAFF
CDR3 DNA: TGTGCCACCAGCAGAGAACCTGGGGGCCAAGCTTTCTTT

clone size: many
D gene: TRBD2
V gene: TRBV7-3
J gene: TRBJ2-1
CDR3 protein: CASTPGSGRAGQEQFF
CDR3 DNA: TGTGCCAGCACCCCCGGGAGCGGGAGGGCGGGGCAGGAGCAGTTCTTC

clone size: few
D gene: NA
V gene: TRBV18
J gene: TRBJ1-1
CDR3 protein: CASSPPAGPLTEAFF
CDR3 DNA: TGTGCCAGCTCACCGCCCGCCGGTCCTCTGACTGAAGCTTTCTTT

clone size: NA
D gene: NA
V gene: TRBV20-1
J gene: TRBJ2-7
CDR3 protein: CSARAGTDFSYEQYF
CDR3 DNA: TGCAGTGCTAGAGCCGGGACTGATTTCTCCTACGAGCAGTACTTC

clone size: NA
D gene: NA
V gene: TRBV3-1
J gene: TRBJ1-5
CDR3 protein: CASSQSQRYQPQHF
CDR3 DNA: TGTGCCAGCAGCCAAAGCCAGCGGTATCAGCCCCAGCATTTT

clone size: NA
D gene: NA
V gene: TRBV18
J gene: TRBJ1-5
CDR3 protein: CASSHGVSNQPQHF
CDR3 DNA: TGTGCCAGCTCCCATGGGGTGAGCAATCAGCCCCAGCATTTT

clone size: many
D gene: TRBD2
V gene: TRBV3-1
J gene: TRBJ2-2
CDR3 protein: CASSQVRTRVSGELFF
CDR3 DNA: TGTGCCAGCAGCCAAGTAAGGACTAGAGTTTCCGGGGAGCTGTTTTTT

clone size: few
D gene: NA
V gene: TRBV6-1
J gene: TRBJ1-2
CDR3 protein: CASRPSGTREGYTF
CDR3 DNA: TGTGCCAGCAGGCCCTCTGGGACGAGAGAGGGCTACACCTTC

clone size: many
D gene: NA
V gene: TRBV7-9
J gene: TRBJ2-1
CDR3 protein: CASSLGADLNEQFF
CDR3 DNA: TGTGCCAGCAGCTTAGGAGCGGATCTCAATGAGCAGTTCTTC

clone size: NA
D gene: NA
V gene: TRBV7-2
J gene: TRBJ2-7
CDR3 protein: CASSLANSYEQYF
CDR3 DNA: TGTGCCAGCAGCTTAGCTAACTCCTACGAGCAGTACTTC

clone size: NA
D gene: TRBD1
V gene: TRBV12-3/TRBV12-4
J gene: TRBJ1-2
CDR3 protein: CASSAGTGGRYGYTF
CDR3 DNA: TGTGCCAGCAGCGCCGGGACAGGGGGAAGATATGGCTACACCTTC

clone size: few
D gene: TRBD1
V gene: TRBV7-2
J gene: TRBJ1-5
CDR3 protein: CASSFTGTGGVNQPQHF
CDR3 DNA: TGTGCCAGCAGCTTCACCGGGACAGGAGGGGTCAATCAGCCCCAGCATTTT

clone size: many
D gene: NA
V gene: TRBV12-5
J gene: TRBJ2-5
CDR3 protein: CASGPSLETQYF
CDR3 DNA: TGTGCTAGTGGCCCCTCACTAGAGACCCAGTACTTC

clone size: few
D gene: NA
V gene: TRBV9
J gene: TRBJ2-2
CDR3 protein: CASSAGVLNTGELFF
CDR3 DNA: TGTGCCAGCAGCGCAGGGGTGCTGAACACCGGGGAGCTGTTTTTT

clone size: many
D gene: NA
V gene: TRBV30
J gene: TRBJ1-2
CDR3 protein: CAWSGDTKPYGYTF
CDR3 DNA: TGTGCCTGGAGTGGTGACACCAAGCCCTATGGCTACACCTTC

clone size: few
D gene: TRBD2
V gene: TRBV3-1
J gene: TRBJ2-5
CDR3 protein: CASRGLAGGGQETQYF
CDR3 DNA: TGTGCCAGCAGAGGACTAGCGGGAGGAGGGCAAGAGACCCAGTACTTC

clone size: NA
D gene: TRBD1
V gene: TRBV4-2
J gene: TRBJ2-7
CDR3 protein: CASSLPGQGYHEQYF
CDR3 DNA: TGTGCCAGCAGCCTCCCGGGACAGGGGTACCACGAGCAGTACTTC

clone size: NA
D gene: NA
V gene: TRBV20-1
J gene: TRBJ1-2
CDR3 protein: CRGSWAGILANYGYTF
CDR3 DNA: TGCAGGGGCTCTTGGGCAGGGATTTTAGCTAACTATGGCTACACCTTC

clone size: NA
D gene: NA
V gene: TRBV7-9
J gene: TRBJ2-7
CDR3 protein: CASSSSWPYEQYF
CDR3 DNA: TGTGCCAGCAGCTCCTCGTGGCCCTACGAGCAGTACTTC

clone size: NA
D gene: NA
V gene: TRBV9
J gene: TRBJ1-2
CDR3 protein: CASSSGRSSINYGYTF
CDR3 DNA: TGTGCCAGCAGTTCAGGCAGGTCCTCGATTAACTATGGCTACACCTTC

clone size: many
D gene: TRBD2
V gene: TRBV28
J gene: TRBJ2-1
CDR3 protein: CASSLARGSGRASYNEQFF
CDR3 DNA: TGTGCCAGCAGTTTAGCCCGGGGTAGCGGGAGGGCCTCCTACAATGAGCAGTTCTTC

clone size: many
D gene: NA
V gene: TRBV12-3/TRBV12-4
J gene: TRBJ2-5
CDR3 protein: CASSPSRMEETQYF
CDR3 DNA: TGTGCCAGCAGCCCTAGCAGGATGGAGGAGACCCAGTACTTC

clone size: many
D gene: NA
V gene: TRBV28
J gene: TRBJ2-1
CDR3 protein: CASGDPGNEQFF
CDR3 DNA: TGTGCCAGCGGTGATCCCGGGAATGAGCAGTTCTTC

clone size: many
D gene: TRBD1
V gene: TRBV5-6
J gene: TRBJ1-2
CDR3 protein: CASSFLDREGNYGYTF
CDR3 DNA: TGTGCCAGCAGCTTCCTCGACAGGGAGGGTAACTATGGCTACACCTTC

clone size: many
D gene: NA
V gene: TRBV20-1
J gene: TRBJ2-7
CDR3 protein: CSARVRGRWEGRYEQYF
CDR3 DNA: TGCAGTGCTAGAGTCAGGGGGAGGTGGGAGGGCCGCTACGAGCAGTACTTC

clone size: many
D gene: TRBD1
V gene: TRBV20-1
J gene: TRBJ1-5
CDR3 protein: CSARDRVLGNQPQHF
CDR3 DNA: TGCAGTGCTAGGGACAGGGTTTTGGGAAATCAGCCCCAGCATTTT

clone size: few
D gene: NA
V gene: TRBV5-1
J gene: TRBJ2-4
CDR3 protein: CASSFGVPRDIQYF
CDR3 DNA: TGCGCCAGCAGCTTCGGGGTCCCCCGTGACATTCAGTACTTC

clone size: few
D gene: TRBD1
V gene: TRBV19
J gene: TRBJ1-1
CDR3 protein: CASSILEGAPEAFF
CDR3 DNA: TGTGCCAGTAGTATACTGGAGGGGGCCCCTGAAGCTTTCTTT

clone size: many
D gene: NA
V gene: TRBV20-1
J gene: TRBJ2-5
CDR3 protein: CSARPYPPRELKETQYF
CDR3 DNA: TGCAGTGCTAGACCCTACCCCCCGAGGGAACTAAAGGAGACCCAGTACTTC

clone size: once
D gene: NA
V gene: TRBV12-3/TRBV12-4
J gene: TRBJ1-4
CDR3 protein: CASSLVWSSATNEKLFF
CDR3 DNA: TGTGCCAGCAGTTTAGTATGGTCCAGTGCAACTAATGAAAAACTGTTTTTT

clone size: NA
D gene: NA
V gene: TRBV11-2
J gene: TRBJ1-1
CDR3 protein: CASRLSTENTEAFF
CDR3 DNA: TGTGCCAGCAGGCTATCGACGGAGAACACTGAAGCTTTCTTT

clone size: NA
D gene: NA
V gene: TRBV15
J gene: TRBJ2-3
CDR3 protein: CATSVARTADTQYF
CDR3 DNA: TGTGCCACCAGCGTCGCCCGGACGGCAGATACGCAGTATTTT

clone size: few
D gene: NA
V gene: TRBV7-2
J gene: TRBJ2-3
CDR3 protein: CASSLTPGKDTQYF
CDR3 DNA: TGTGCCAGCAGCTTAACCCCGGGGAAGGATACGCAGTATTTT

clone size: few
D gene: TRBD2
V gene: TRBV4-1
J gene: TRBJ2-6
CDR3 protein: CASSQDDGLALAIAGANVLTF
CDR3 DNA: TGCGCCAGCAGCCAAGATGATGGACTAGCACTGGCGATAGCTGGGGCCAACGTCCTGACTTTC

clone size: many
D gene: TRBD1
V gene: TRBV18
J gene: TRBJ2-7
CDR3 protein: CASSALGDSRSEQYF
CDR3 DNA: TGTGCCAGCTCAGCACTTGGGGACAGCCGGAGCGAGCAGTACTTC

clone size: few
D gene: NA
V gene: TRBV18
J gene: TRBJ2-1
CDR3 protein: CASSPAKEQFF
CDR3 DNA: TGTGCCAGCTCACCAGCGAAGGAGCAGTTCTTC

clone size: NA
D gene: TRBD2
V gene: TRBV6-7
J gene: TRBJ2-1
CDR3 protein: CASRRGRYNEQFF
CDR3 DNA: TGTGCCAGCAGACGCGGGAGGTACAATGAGCAGTTCTTC

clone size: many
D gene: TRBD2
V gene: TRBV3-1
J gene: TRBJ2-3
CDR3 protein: CASSPLLAGDTQYF
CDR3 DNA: TGTGCCAGCAGCCCACTATTAGCGGGAGATACGCAGTATTTT

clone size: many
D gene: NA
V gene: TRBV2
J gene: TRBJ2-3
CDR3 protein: CASSPGPYTDTQYF
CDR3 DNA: TGTGCCAGTTCCCCCGGGCCGTACACAGATACGCAGTATTTT

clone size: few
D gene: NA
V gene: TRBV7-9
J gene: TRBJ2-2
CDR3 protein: CASSWYPPTGELFF
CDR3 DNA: TGTGCCAGCAGCTGGTACCCGCCCACCGGGGAGCTGTTTTTT

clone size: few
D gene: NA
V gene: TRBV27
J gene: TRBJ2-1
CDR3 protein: CASSFSRWGFNEQFF
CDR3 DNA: TGTGCCAGCAGTTTTAGCCGGTGGGGCTTCAATGAGCAGTTCTTC

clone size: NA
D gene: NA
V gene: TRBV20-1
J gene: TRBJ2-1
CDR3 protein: CSAPDRTTYNEQFF
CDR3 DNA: TGCAGTGCTCCGGACAGAACAACCTACAATGAGCAGTTCTTC

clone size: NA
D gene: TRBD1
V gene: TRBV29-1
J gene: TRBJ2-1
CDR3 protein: CSVDVDRERVNEQFF
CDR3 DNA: TGCAGCGTTGATGTCGACAGGGAAAGAGTCAATGAGCAGTTCTTC

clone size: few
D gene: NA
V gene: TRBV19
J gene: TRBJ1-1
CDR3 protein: CASSIGGWRIEAFF
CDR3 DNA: TGTGCCAGTAGTATTGGTGGTTGGCGGATTGAAGCTTTCTTT

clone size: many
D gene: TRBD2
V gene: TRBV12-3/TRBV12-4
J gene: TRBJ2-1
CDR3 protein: CASSFTGLADYNEQFF
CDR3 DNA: TGTGCCAGCAGTTTTACGGGACTAGCGGATTACAATGAGCAGTTCTTC

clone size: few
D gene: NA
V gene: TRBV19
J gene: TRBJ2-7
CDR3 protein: CASSIGLTYEQYF
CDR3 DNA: TGTGCCAGTAGTATAGGACTGACCTACGAGCAGTACTTC

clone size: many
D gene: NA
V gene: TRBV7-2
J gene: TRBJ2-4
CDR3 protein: CASSPAGQWGAKNIQYF
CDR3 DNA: TGTGCCAGCAGCCCCGCTGGACAGTGGGGTGCCAAAAACATTCAGTACTTC

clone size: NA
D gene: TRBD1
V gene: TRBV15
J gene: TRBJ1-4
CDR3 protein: CATSRSSGTGLLEYEKLFF
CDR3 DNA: TGTGCCACCAGCAGATCGTCAGGGACAGGGTTACTCGAGTATGAAAAACTGTTTTTT

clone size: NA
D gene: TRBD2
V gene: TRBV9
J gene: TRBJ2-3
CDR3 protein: CASSKGRLAGISDTQYF
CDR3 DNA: TGTGCCAGCAGTAAAGGGAGGCTAGCGGGAATTTCAGATACGCAGTATTTT

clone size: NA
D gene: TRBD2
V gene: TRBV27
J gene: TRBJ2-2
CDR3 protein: CASSLLGRELDTGELFF
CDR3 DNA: TGTGCCAGCAGTTTATTGGGGCGGGAGCTCGACACCGGGGAGCTGTTTTTT

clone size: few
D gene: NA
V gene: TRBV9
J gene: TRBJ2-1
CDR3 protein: CASSVSSGSYNEQFF
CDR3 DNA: TGTGCCAGCAGCGTGAGTAGCGGCTCCTACAATGAGCAGTTCTTC

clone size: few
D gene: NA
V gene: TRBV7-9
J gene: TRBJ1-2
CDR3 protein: CASSLVGVGGYTF
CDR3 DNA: TGTGCCAGCAGCTTAGTCGGGGTTGGCGGCTACACCTTC

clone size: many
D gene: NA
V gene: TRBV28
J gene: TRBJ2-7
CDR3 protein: CASSWARYEQYF
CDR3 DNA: TGTGCCAGCTCCTGGGCCCGTTACGAGCAGTACTTC